This T cell receptor beta chain stems from a study of cytomegalovirus exposure and HLA in healthy donors. The CDR3 loop spans 15 amino acids. Germline V gives CDR1 SGHRS, CDR2 YFSETQ. Between the trimmed V and J ends, which lost 0 bases and 4 bases, there was a span of 13 bases. PCR primers comprised 60 Vbeta and 13 Jbeta primers. TCRdb's copy holds only in-frame clones and misses some; the assay was immunoSEQ multiplex PCR. The sample lists roughly 99,000 clones, approximately 76% occurring once. Study results and limitations: An Asian-associated ancestry cluster reportedly showed fewer N-insertions than the approximately 600-donor mean in a later analysis.

These donors, healthy bone marrow donors, were studied. A word on this clone: The target antigen is unknown.

Sequenced input: PBMCs. The chain links TRBV5-1 to TRBJ2-5, with a possible D match to TRBD2 (5 bases). The TCR comes from a man younger than 30 in good health and CMV-seronegative. The CDR3 DNA reads TGCGCCAGCAGCTTGGTGGGAGCCTGGCTAGAGACCCAGTACTTC. Translated, it gives CASSLVGAWLETQYF.